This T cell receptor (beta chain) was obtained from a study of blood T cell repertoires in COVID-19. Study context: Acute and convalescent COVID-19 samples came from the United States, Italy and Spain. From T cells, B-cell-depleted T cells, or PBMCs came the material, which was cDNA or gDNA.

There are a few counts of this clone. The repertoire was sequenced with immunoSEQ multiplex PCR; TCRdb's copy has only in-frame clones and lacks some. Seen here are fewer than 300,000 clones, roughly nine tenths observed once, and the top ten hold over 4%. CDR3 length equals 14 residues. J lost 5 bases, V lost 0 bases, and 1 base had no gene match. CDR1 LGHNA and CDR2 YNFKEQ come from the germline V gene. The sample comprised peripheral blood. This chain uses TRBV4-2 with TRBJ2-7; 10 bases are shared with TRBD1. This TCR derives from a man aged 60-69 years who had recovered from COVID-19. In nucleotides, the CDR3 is TGTGCCAGCAGCCAAGACGGACAGGGGGACGAGCAGTACTTC. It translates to CASSQDGQGDEQYF.